The clone carrying this T cell receptor (beta chain) has at least ten counts. The antigen remains unidentified. This CDR3 region has 13 residues. V lost 6 bases and J lost 0, with 5 bases in between. Germline CDR1 and CDR2: MNHEY and SVGEGT. The data originate from a study of early T cells in non-severe SARS-CoV-2 infection. On the study more broadly: From unsorted whole blood, bulk RNA was sequenced, and the chains remained unpaired.

Points from the study as a whole: VDJdb matching favored anti-spike CD8 responses, missing private and CD4 specificities.

Unique molecular identifiers were added to individual cDNA molecules. TCRdb reprocessed the 5' RACE reads via MiXCR and lists one record per CDR3 protein. The sample records about 69,000 distinct CDR3 sequences, about 9.4% being singletons. The chain has TRBV6-2 or TRBV6-3 and TRBJ2-2; D is ambiguous. This TCR was sampled from an adult who was a healthcare worker with PCR-confirmed SARS-CoV-2 infection or an uninfected control (not recorded which). Sequenced: whole blood. The CDR3 nucleotides are TGTGCCAGCAGCCGTACGAACACCGGGGAGCTGTTTTTT. Protein: CASSRTNTGELFF.